The 10 T cell receptor beta chains below come from one sample, sequenced in a study of blood T cells in healthy people across ages. Sample-barcoded 5' priming and a J-beta primer mix drove a second PCR of roughly 7 to 11 cycles. MiXCR, run by TCRdb on the 5' RACE reads, gives a single entry per CDR3 protein. There are about 1.8 million distinct CDR3 sequences in the sample; roughly 50% occur only once, and approximately 2.1% lies in the top ten. The source material was blood. Every receptor here comes from a woman in her thirties or forties in good health.

There are a few counts of this clonotype. The chain recombines TRBV6-6 with TRBJ2-5; tentative D call: TRBD1 (5 bases). Trimming pared 4 bases from V and 5 bases from J, leaving 17 bases between. The germline V gene encodes CDR1 MNHNY and CDR2 SVGAGI (reference sequence). The CDR3 runs 15 residues. CDR3 sequence: CASSLDRSTGETQYF. For the CDR3, the DNA is TGTGCCAGCAGTTTGGACCGCTCTACAGGCGAGACCCAGTACTTC.

This sequence joins TRBV15 and TRBJ2-3; the D is unclear. This CDR3 has 14 amino acids. The V and J ends lost 3 bases and 8 bases respectively, with 15 bases between them. The germline V gene has CDR1 LNHNV and CDR2 YYDKDF (reference sequence). CDR3 sequence: CATSSDSTVVTQYF. In DNA, the CDR3 is TGTGCCACCAGCAGCGATAGTACAGTAGTTACGCAGTATTTT.

The chain combines TRBV2 with TRBJ2-3; D not certain. V dropped 4 bases and J dropped 3 bases, with 11 bases sitting between them. CDR1 is SNHLY and CDR2 is FYNNEI in the germline V gene. This CDR3 contains 14 residues. CDR3 in amino acids: CASSVWKKTDTQYF. CDR3 DNA: TGTGCCAGCAGTGTTTGGAAAAAAACAGATACGCAGTATTTT.

This clonotype was observed at least ten times. One end of the junction does not line up with germline, which may come from a read error. This rearrangement joins TRBV5-1 to TRBJ2-3; D ambiguous. Germline V gene lookup returns CDR1 SGHRS and CDR2 YFSETQ. This CDR3 is built from 12 residues. CDR3 nucleotides: TGTGCCAGCAGCTTGAACACAGATACGCAGTATTTT. It translates to CASSLNTDTQYF. The full variable domain, its missing parts supplied by reference TRBV5-1 and TRBJ2-3, is KAGVTQTPRYLIKTRGQQVTLSCSPISGHRSVSWYQQTPGQGLQFLFEYFSETQRNKGNFPGRFSGRQFSNSRSEMNVSTLELGDSALYLCASSLNTDTQYFGPGTRLTVL.

This chain links TRBV25-1 with TRBJ1-1; D may be TRBD1 (5 bases). The CDR3 covers 12 residues. CDR1 MGHDK and CDR2 SYGVNS come from the germline V gene. With 10 bases removed from V and 4 bases from J, the gap between germline ends came to 13 bases. This CDR3 is CATTPGGTEAFF. Here the CDR3 DNA reads TGTGCCACCACCCCCGGGGGCACTGAAGCTTTCTTT.

This clonotype has just a few counts. The chain recombines TRBV6-1 with TRBJ2-7; a weak D match, TRBD1 (5 bases). This CDR3 spans 17 amino acids. Between the trimmed V and J ends, which lost 6 bases and 0 bases, there was a span of 21 bases. Germline lookup yields CDR1 MNHNS and CDR2 SASEGT. The CDR3 region is CASRATSLGASSYEQYF. CDR3 in DNA: TGTGCCAGCAGGGCCACAAGTTTAGGGGCGAGCTCCTACGAGCAGTACTTC.

This chain connects TRBV4-3 to TRBJ1-2; D possibly corresponds to TRBD1 (5 bases). Germline assignment: CDR1 LGHNA and CDR2 YSLEER. The CDR3 extends over 18 amino acids. V lost 1 base and J lost 1, with 19 bases in between. The CDR3 DNA follows: TGCGCCAGCAGCCAAGGGGCAGGGCCAGTCGAAGTTAACTATGGCTACACCTTC. Translation gives CASSQGAGPVEVNYGYTF.

The chain couples TRBV7-2 to TRBJ2-5; TRBD2 might be the D (5 bases). Gene TRBJ2-7 matches the end of the DNA better, so the J call may be wrong. This CDR3 comprises 14 residues. CDR1 and CDR2 (germline): SGHTA, FQGNSA. The CDR3 coding sequence is TGTGCCAGCAGCGTAGTGAGCGCGAGCGGCGAGCAGTACTTC. Its protein is CASSVVSASGEQYF.

The V and J genes are TRBV7-9 and TRBJ2-2; 7 nucleotides align to TRBD1. The V and J ends lost 7 bases and 2 bases, in that order; junction bases with no gene match: 10. This CDR3 is 16 amino acids long. Germline V CDR1 and CDR2: SEHNR, FQNEAQ (reference sequence). CDR3 coding DNA: TGTGCCAGCACTTCCTACAGGGGCCTTAACACCGGGGAGCTGTTTTTT. This codes for CASTSYRGLNTGELFF.

The chain is built from TRBV29-1 and TRBJ1-2; D perhaps matches TRBD1 (6 bases). This CDR3 is built from 12 residues. V was pared by 4 bases and J by 6 bases, with 12 bases between. Germline lookup yields CDR1 SQVTM and CDR2 ANQGSEA. As DNA, the CDR3 is TGCAGCGTTGTAGCACAGGGTCATGGCTACACCTTC. It codes for CSVVAQGHGYTF. Drawing the rest from reference TRBV29-1 and TRBJ1-2, the complete variable domain is SAVISQKPSRDICQRGTSLTIQCQVDSQVTMMFWYRQQPGQSLTLIATANQGSEATYESGFVIDKFPISRPNLTFSTLTVSNMSPEDSSIYLCSVVAQGHGYTFGSGTRLTVV.